The 5 T cell receptor beta chains reported below all come from one sample, sequenced in a study of blood T cell repertoires in COVID-19. Profiled with immunoSEQ multiplex PCR; TCRdb holds only in-frame clones, not every one. This table has just over 300,000 clones, roughly 89% appearing once. Sequences were obtained from peripheral blood. These receptors were taken from a young woman with COVID-19, enrolled during active disease.

V gene TRBV9 combines with J gene TRBJ2-5, with 11 bases identical to TRBD2. V was clipped by 4 bases and J by 4 bases; unmatched bases: 3. Germline V gene data show CDR1 as SGDLS and CDR2 as YYNGEE. The CDR3 runs 14 residues. In DNA form, the CDR3 reads TGTGCCAGCAGCTTAGCGGGGGGGAGAGAGACCCAGTACTTC. Translation: CASSLAGGRETQYF.

The chain has TRBV10-1 and TRBJ2-3; TRBD2 might be the D (6 bases). CDR1 is WNHNN, CDR2 SYGVQD, per germline (reference sequence). V was cut by 5 bases and J by 5 bases, with 14 bases left in between. This CDR3 has 14 amino acids. The CDR3 reads CASSQGGAGDTQYF. In DNA, the CDR3 is TGCGCCAGCAGTCAGGGCGGGGCAGGAGATACGCAGTATTTT.

V usage is TRBV5-4 and J usage is TRBJ2-2, with 7 bases identical to TRBD1. From germline, CDR1 is SGHNT and CDR2 YYREEE (reference sequence). Trimming cost V 4 bases and J 9 bases; bases outside gene matches: 9. This CDR3 region has 14 residues. CDR3 in amino acids: CASSIRTGERELFF. For the CDR3, the DNA is TGTGCCAGCAGCATACGGACAGGAGAACGGGAGCTGTTTTTT.

The CDR3 region has the DNA TGTGCCAGTAAGGCCGGGACAGGGGGTTACGAGCAGTACTTC. Translated: CASKAGTGGYEQYF. V and J are TRBV19 and TRBJ2-7, with TRBD1 identical over 11 bases. The germline gives CDR1 LNHDA, CDR2 SQIVND (reference sequence). V lost 7 bases and J lost 4; bases outside the gene matches: 6. The CDR3 has 14 residues. Full variable domain (remainder filled in from reference TRBV19 and TRBJ2-7): DGGITQSPKYLFRKEGQNVTLSCEQNLNHDAMYWYRQDPGQGLRLIYYSQIVNDFQKGDIAEGYSVSREKKESFPLTVTSAQKNPTAFYLCASKAGTGGYEQYFGPGTRLTVT.

J is TRBJ1-1 and V is TRBV18; perhaps TRBD1 as D (5 bases). The V end lost 4 bases, the J end lost 1 base, and 10 bases lay between the germline ends. CDR1 is KGHSH, CDR2 LQKENI, per germline. This CDR3 region has 14 residues. CDR3 nucleotide sequence: TGTGCCAGCTCACAGGGACTTCGGAACACTGAAGCTTTCTTT. This codes for CASSQGLRNTEAFF.